This T cell receptor (beta chain) comes out of a study of T cell responses to AZD1222 COVID-19 vaccine. Study-level findings and limits: Along spike, vaccine-associated CD4 TCRs were found throughout, with dominance at 160-218 and 743-854.

Germline CDR1 reads SGHDN; CDR2 reads FVKESK. The CDR3 runs 15 residues. The V end was cut by 0 bases, the J end by 6 bases, with 14 bases between. Details on this clone: What it recognizes is unknown.

Libraries were prepared by immunoSEQ multiplex PCR; TCRdb keeps only in-frame clonotypes and omits some of them. The sample lists about 120,000 clones; approximately 86% were seen once. V usage is TRBV14 and J usage is TRBJ2-5; D not certain. This sample comprised peripheral blood, obtained 28 days after the second AZD1222 dose. The sequence came from an adult who received the AZD1222 COVID-19 vaccine. This CDR3 reads CASSQDSGVLQTQYF. CDR3 coding DNA: TGTGCCAGCAGCCAAGATAGTGGGGTCTTGCAGACCCAGTACTTC.